This passage covers 30 T cell receptor beta chains from one sample sequenced in a study of graft-versus-host responses after intestinal transplantation. No antigen is known for these receptors. TCRdb's table, derived via immunoSEQ multiplex PCR, lists solely in-frame clones and lacks some. Of some 110,000 clones in the sample, just over 90% were seen once. Sequenced material: unstimulated CD4+ T cells sorted from spleen or lymph node cells, taken before transplant. These receptors were taken from a human donor who was the organ donor for an intestinal transplant.

V gene TRBV9 combines with J gene TRBJ2-5, with 9 bases lining up with TRBD2. Germline V gene data show CDR1 as SGDLS and CDR2 as YYNGEE. This CDR3 is built from 15 residues. The V gene end was trimmed by 5 bases and the J gene end by 3 bases; junction bases not matched to a gene: 8. CDR3 nucleotides: TGTGCCAGCAGTTTTACATCTAGCGGGAAAGAGACCCAGTACTTC. Its translation is CASSFTSSGKETQYF.

The chain couples TRBV2 to TRBJ2-1, with 11 bases aligning to TRBD2. The junction had 8 bases not matched to a gene; V was cut back by 6 bases and J by 4 bases. Germline V gene sequence: CDR1 SNHLY, CDR2 FYNNEI. This CDR3 region has 16 residues. The CDR3: CASSLWGLADYNEQFF. The CDR3 DNA reads TGTGCCAGCAGCCTATGGGGACTAGCGGATTACAATGAGCAGTTCTTC.

DNA of the CDR3: TGTGCCAGTAGTATAGGAAGGGGCTTGAATCAGCCCCAGCATTTT. Translated: CASSIGRGLNQPQHF. The chain recombines TRBV19 with TRBJ1-5; a weak D match, TRBD1 (5 bases). Trimming stripped 1 base from V and 4 bases from J, with 11 bases between. Germline CDR1 and CDR2: LNHDA and SQIVND (reference sequence). The CDR3 is made up of 15 amino acids.

This chain connects TRBV7-6 to TRBJ2-5; TRBD1 or TRBD2 may be the D gene (5 bases each). CDR3 size: 17 residues. Trimming removed 4 bases at V and 2 bases at J, with 20 bases between. Germline loops: CDR1 SGHVS, CDR2 FNYEAQ. The DNA for the CDR3 is TGTGCCAGCAGCTACAACCTCGGGACGACAAAACAAGAGACCCAGTACTTC. Its translation: CASSYNLGTTKQETQYF.

The V gene is TRBV25-1, the J gene TRBJ2-7; tentatively, D is TRBD1 (5 bases). The germline V and J ends were trimmed by 9 bases and 6 bases, with 18 bases remaining between them. The CDR3 spans 13 residues. Germline V gives CDR1 MGHDK, CDR2 SYGVNS. This CDR3 is CASEDGARTEQYF. CDR3 bases: TGTGCCAGTGAGGATGGGGCGCGAACCGAGCAGTACTTC.

The V call is TRBV29-1, the J call TRBJ2-1; TRBD2 matches at 10 bases. Germline CDR1 reads SQVTM; CDR2 reads ANQGSEA. The CDR3 contains 14 residues. The trim removed 7 bases at V and 8 bases at J, leaving 11 bases unmatched. The CDR3 DNA reads as TGCAGCGGGGCTAGCGGGAGTATGTTCGATGAGCAGTTCTTC. Its protein is CSGASGSMFDEQFF.

The chain employs TRBV5-5 and TRBJ1-2; D uncertain. V dropped 0 bases and J dropped 3 bases, with 9 bases sitting between them. CDR1 and CDR2 from the germline V gene are SGHKS and YYEKEE (reference sequence). The CDR3 covers 14 residues. CDR3 residues: CASSLEEIYYGYTF. The CDR3 DNA reads as TGTGCCAGCAGCTTGGAGGAGATTTACTATGGCTACACCTTC.

This chain links TRBV18 with TRBJ1-4; D gene unclear. CDR1 is KGHSH, CDR2 LQKENI, per germline. The ends were cut back, 4 bases at V and 8 bases at J, with 11 bases in the middle. There are 13 residues in the CDR3. CDR3 sequence reads: CASSRSSEEKLFF. Here the CDR3 DNA reads TGTGCCAGCTCACGCAGCAGTGAGGAAAAACTGTTTTTT.

The V and J genes are TRBV5-4 and TRBJ1-4; TRBD1 matches at 7 bases. The V and J ends lost 4 bases and 0 bases, in that order; junction bases with no gene match: 15. CDR1 and CDR2 (germline): SGHNT, YYREEE (reference sequence). This CDR3 contains 19 residues. CDR3 loop: CASSQAAEGQGATNEKLFF. DNA of the CDR3: TGTGCCAGCAGCCAAGCGGCGGAGGGCCAGGGGGCAACTAATGAAAAACTGTTTTTT.

The rearrangement joins TRBV7-9 to TRBJ2-2; D is tentatively TRBD1 or TRBD2 (6 bases each). V was cut by 4 bases and J by 4 bases, with 16 bases left in between. The CDR3 has 16 residues. Germline V gene sequence: CDR1 SEHNR, CDR2 FQNEAQ (reference sequence). The chain's CDR3 is CASSSWRDKSTGELFF. DNA for the CDR3: TGTGCCAGCAGCTCATGGCGGGACAAGAGCACCGGGGAGCTGTTTTTT.

The V call is TRBV7-3, the J call TRBJ2-1; TRBD2 matches 8 bases. V was clipped by 2 bases and J by 0 bases; unmatched bases: 0. The V gene's germline CDR1 is SGHTA and CDR2 FQGTGA. The CDR3 is 15 residues long. The CDR3 spells CASSLLAGSYNEQFF. The CDR3 bases are TGTGCCAGCAGCTTACTAGCGGGCTCCTACAATGAGCAGTTCTTC.

The chain uses TRBV7-9 and TRBJ2-7, with 9 bases matching TRBD2. Germline CDR1 and CDR2: SEHNR and FQNEAQ (reference sequence). The J segment lost 5 bases and the V segment lost 1 base, leaving 6 bases of the junction unmatched. The CDR3 contains 15 residues. In DNA, the CDR3 is TGTGCCAGCAGCTTAGGGGTAGCGGGAGTGGACGAGCAGTACTTC. It specifies CASSLGVAGVDEQYF.

V usage is TRBV7-9 and J usage is TRBJ2-2; D unresolved. The germline CDR1 and CDR2 sequences are SEHNR and FQNEAQ (reference sequence). The V end was cut by 5 bases, the J end by 4 bases, with 5 bases between. This CDR3 is built from 12 residues. CDR3 protein: CASSLLTGELFF. The CDR3 DNA follows: TGTGCCAGCAGCCTCCTCACCGGGGAGCTGTTTTTT.

The V call is TRBV9, the J call TRBJ2-5; the D is unclear. The CDR3 has 14 amino acids. Germline assignment: CDR1 SGDLS and CDR2 YYNGEE. V was pared by 2 bases and J by 2 bases, with 10 bases between. CDR3 sequence reads: CASSVDPTQETQYF. For the CDR3, the DNA is TGTGCCAGCAGCGTCGACCCCACGCAAGAGACCCAGTACTTC.

The V call is TRBV18, the J call TRBJ2-3, with 7 bases aligning to TRBD2. The length of the CDR3 is 15 residues. Per germline, CDR1 KGHSH and CDR2 LQKENI. Trimming removed 1 base from V and 4 bases from J; junction bases left unmatched: 5. This CDR3 reads CASSPQGLDSDTQYF. Here the CDR3 DNA reads TGTGCCAGCTCACCACAAGGACTAGACTCAGATACGCAGTATTTT.

This sequence joins TRBV5-1 and TRBJ2-7; D assignment may be TRBD1 or TRBD2 (5 bases each). V lost 0 bases to trimming and J lost 2 bases, with 9 bases between them. The CDR3 contains 14 residues. Germline assignment: CDR1 SGHRS and CDR2 YFSETQ. CDR3 protein: CASSLVPGPYEQYF. The CDR3 nucleotides read TGCGCCAGCAGCTTGGTTCCGGGGCCCTACGAGCAGTACTTC.

The chain joins TRBV9 to TRBJ2-3; TRBD2 matches at 7 bases. CDR1 and CDR2 (germline): SGDLS, YYNGEE. CDR3 length: 15 residues. The trim removed 0 bases at V and 3 bases at J, leaving 4 bases unmatched. CDR3 sequence (DNA): TGTGCCAGCAGCGTAGGTGCTAGCGGTACAGATACGCAGTATTTT. As protein: CASSVGASGTDTQYF.

The chain joins TRBV7-2 to TRBJ2-2, with D unresolved. Looked up from germline, CDR1 is SGHTA and CDR2 is FQGNSA. V shed 2 bases and J shed 5 bases, with 9 bases lying between them. This CDR3 is 14 amino acids long. CDR3 in amino acids: CASSLRATTGELFF. As DNA, the CDR3 is TGTGCCAGCAGCTTAAGGGCCACGACCGGGGAGCTGTTTTTT.

This chain connects TRBV11-3 to TRBJ2-3; 7 bases line up with TRBD2. Trimming removed 5 bases from V and 0 bases from J; junction bases left unmatched: 5. CDR1 is SGHNT, CDR2 YENEEA, per germline. The CDR3 loop spans 15 amino acids. CDR3 loop: CASSTTGGSTDTQYF. CDR3 in DNA: TGTGCCAGCAGCACTACCGGGGGGAGCACAGATACGCAGTATTTT.

The CDR3 loop is CASSTPGRKVNTEAFF. CDR3 bases: TGTGCCAGCAGTACACCGGGACGGAAGGTGAACACTGAAGCTTTCTTT. V is TRBV28 and J is TRBJ1-1; D possibly corresponds to TRBD1 (5 bases). Trimming pared 5 bases from V and 0 bases from J, leaving 16 bases between. The length of the CDR3 is 16 residues. Germline-derived CDR1 and CDR2 are MDHEN and SYDVKM.

V gene TRBV10-3 combines with J gene TRBJ2-1, with 7 bases fitting TRBD2. Germline V gene data show CDR1 as ENHRY and CDR2 as SYGVKD. The V gene end was trimmed by 4 bases and the J gene end by 2 bases; junction bases not matched to a gene: 8. The CDR3 is 16 amino acids. CDR3 residues: CAISGIAGAAYNEQFF. DNA of the CDR3: TGTGCCATCAGTGGAATCGCGGGAGCAGCCTACAATGAGCAGTTCTTC.

This sequence joins TRBV11-2 and TRBJ2-7; 15 nucleotides agree with TRBD2. The J segment lost 8 bases and the V segment lost 0 bases, leaving 2 bases of the junction unmatched. The germline gives CDR1 SGHAT, CDR2 FQNNGV. This CDR3 is 15 amino acids long. The CDR3 nucleotides are TGTGCCAGCAGCTTAGACGGACTAGCGGGAGGGCAGCAGTACTTC. Translation gives CASSLDGLAGGQQYF.

This chain links TRBV6-6 with TRBJ2-4, with TRBD1 matching over 9 bases. This CDR3 has 16 amino acids. Germline-derived CDR1 and CDR2 are MNHNY and SVGAGI (reference sequence). V shed 6 bases and J 2 bases; nucleotides not matched to a gene: 8. This CDR3 reads CASSATGGSPKNIQYF. CDR3 DNA: TGTGCCAGCAGCGCTACAGGGGGCTCGCCCAAAAACATTCAGTACTTC.

The chain carries TRBV29-1 and TRBJ1-1, with 8 bases lining up with TRBD1. The CDR3 runs 13 residues. J was trimmed by 4 bases and V by 0 bases; bases with no gene match: 1. CDR1 and CDR2 from the germline V gene are SQVTM and ANQGSEA. CDR3 bases: TGCAGCGTTGAAGATGACAGGGGCACTGAAGCTTTCTTT. Translated, it gives CSVEDDRGTEAFF.

CDR3 DNA sequence: TGTGCCAGCTCACCACGGCAGGAGGAGACCCAGTACTTC. Residues: CASSPRQEETQYF. V gene TRBV18 combines with J gene TRBJ2-5, with unresolved D. The V gene lost 1 base and the J gene lost 5 bases, with 8 bases spanning the gap. This CDR3 is built from 13 residues. CDR1 is KGHSH and CDR2 is LQKENI in the germline V gene.

Here the CDR3 DNA reads TGCGCCAGCAGCTTGGCCGTGACAGCGAACACCGGGGAGCTGTTTTTT. It codes for CASSLAVTANTGELFF. The gene calls are TRBV5-1 and TRBJ2-2, with a weak D call TRBD1 (5 bases). With 0 bases removed from V and 0 bases from J, the gap between germline ends came to 9 bases. The CDR3 loop spans 16 amino acids. Germline-derived CDR1 and CDR2 are SGHRS and YFSETQ.

J is TRBJ2-5 and V is TRBV9, with 9 bases fitting TRBD1. Unmatched junction bases numbered 4, after V lost 0 bases and J lost 1 base. Germline assignment: CDR1 SGDLS and CDR2 YYNGEE. The CDR3 length is 16 residues. The CDR3 here is CASSVDRGLGQETQYF. For the CDR3, the DNA is TGTGCCAGCAGCGTAGACAGGGGGCTTGGCCAAGAGACCCAGTACTTC.

This clone appeared a single time. In DNA, the CDR3 is TGTGCCATCAGTGAGTCCTGGAGTCAGCCCCAGCATTTT. The encoded protein is CAISESWSQPQHF. The chain links TRBV10-3 to TRBJ1-5; D unresolved. Trimming removed 0 bases from V and 6 bases from J, with 6 bases in between. This CDR3 is 13 amino acids long. From germline, CDR1 is ENHRY and CDR2 SYGVKD.

The chain combines TRBV6-1 with TRBJ2-1; TRBD2 matches at 12 bases. The ends lost 0 bases at V and 7 bases at J; junction bases unmatched: 1. Germline V gene data show CDR1 as MNHNS and CDR2 as SASEGT. CDR3 length: 15 amino acids. As DNA, the CDR3 is TGTGCCAGCAGTGAAGCGACTAGCGGGAGAAATGAGCAGTTCTTC. Translating gives CASSEATSGRNEQFF.

The chain is built from TRBV5-1 and TRBJ2-2; no clear D. In germline, CDR1 is SGHRS, CDR2 YFSETQ. Trimming stripped 0 bases from V and 4 bases from J, with 10 bases between. This CDR3 spans 15 amino acids. The CDR3 region is CASSLGAGPTGELFF. The CDR3 DNA follows: TGCGCCAGCAGCTTGGGGGCAGGACCCACCGGGGAGCTGTTTTTT.